The clone carrying this T cell receptor beta chain was found a few times. This entry comes from a study of blood T cell repertoires in COVID-19. Study at large: Material from acute and convalescent COVID-19 was sourced from the United States, Italy and Spain. T cells, B-cell-depleted T cells, or PBMCs supplied cDNA or gDNA.

Study processing details: From reference gene primer amplification, estimates of nucleated cell counts were derived. Sequencing used immunoSEQ multiplex PCR; TCRdb keeps in-frame clones, though not all of them. V, J and clone size were drawn from that table, and D and trimming were deduced from the DNA. The table lists a few hundred thousand clones, around 88% of them singletons. This CDR3 region has 14 residues. Trimming shortened V by 3 bases and J by 5 bases, and 11 bases separated the two germline ends. Germline loops: CDR1 SGHTA, CDR2 FQGNSA. The clonotype originates from a woman in her twenties or thirties who had recovered from COVID-19. Material: peripheral blood. This chain joins TRBV7-2 and TRBJ1-5; D is perhaps TRBD1 (6 bases). The CDR3 protein is CASSFGGRDQPQHF. The CDR3 coding sequence is TGTGCCAGCAGCTTCGGGGGGCGCGATCAGCCCCAGCATTTT.